This record looks at one T cell receptor (beta chain) sequence and its context. The data were obtained in a study of blood T cell repertoires in COVID-19. Study background: Italy, Spain and the United States were the sources of the convalescent and acute COVID-19 samples.

The germline CDR1 and CDR2 sequences are SGHRS and YFSETQ. V lost 3 bases and J lost 2; bases outside the gene matches: 4. The CDR3 is 14 residues long. Assay: immunoSEQ multiplex PCR; the TCRdb copy retains only in-frame clones and omits some. Here the sample spans about 91,000 clones, 75% to 85% being singletons. This TCR came from a man between 65 and 85 years old with acute or convalescent COVID-19. Input material: peripheral blood. The chain uses TRBV5-1 and TRBJ2-5, with 7 bases lining up with TRBD1. CDR3 amino acids: CASSWQGQQETQYF. CDR3 sequence (DNA): TGCGCCAGCAGCTGGCAGGGACAGCAAGAGACCCAGTACTTC.